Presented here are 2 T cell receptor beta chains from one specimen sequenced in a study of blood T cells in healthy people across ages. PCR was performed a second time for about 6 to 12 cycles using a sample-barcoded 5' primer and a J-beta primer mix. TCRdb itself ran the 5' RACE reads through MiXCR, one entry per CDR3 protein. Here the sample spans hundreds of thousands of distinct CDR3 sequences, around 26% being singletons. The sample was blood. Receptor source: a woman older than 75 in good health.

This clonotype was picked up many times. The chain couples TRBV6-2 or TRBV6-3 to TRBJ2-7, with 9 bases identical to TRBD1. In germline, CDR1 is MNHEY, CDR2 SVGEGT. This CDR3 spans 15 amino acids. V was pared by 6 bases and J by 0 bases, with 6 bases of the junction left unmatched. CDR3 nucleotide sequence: TGTGCCAGCAGAGCCGGGACAGGGTTCTCCTACGAGCAGTACTTC. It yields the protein CASRAGTGFSYEQYF.

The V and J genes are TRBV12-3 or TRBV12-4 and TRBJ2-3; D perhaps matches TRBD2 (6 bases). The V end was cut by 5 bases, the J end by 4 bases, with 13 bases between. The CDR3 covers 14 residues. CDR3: CASSRLVRADTQYF. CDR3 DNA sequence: TGTGCCAGCAGTCGACTAGTAAGAGCAGATACGCAGTATTTT.